The following is a T cell receptor (beta chain) sequence with its context. This sample was taken from a study of blood T cell repertoires in COVID-19. Study overall: From the United States, Italy and Spain came samples of acute and convalescent COVID-19. T cells, B-cell-depleted T cells, or PBMCs supplied cDNA or gDNA.

The CDR3 runs to 14 residues. Germline V gene data show CDR1 as MNHNY and CDR2 as SVGAGI (reference sequence). V shed 0 bases and J shed 9 bases, with 9 bases lying between them. As handled by the study authors: Using reference gene primer amplification, nucleated cell counts were estimated. The assay was immunoSEQ multiplex PCR, and TCRdb's table has in-frame clones only and misses some. The V and J calls and clone size come from that table; D and trimming were worked out from the DNA. The sample lists some 98,000 clones, around 82% seen once, with approximately 11% in the top ten. This clonotype was sampled from a man in his 70s with active or convalescent COVID-19. The chain employs TRBV6-6 and TRBJ1-6; D remains unclear. The source material was peripheral blood. The CDR3 loop is CASSYSEDTSPLHF. The CDR3 bases are TGTGCCAGCAGTTACTCTGAGGATACTTCACCCCTCCACTTT.